The source of this TCR beta chain is a study of PD-1 blockade in mismatch repair-deficient tumors. Study-level background: Enrolled about 2012-2016, patients had progressing, pretreated mismatch repair-deficient cancers of about twelve types.

Repertoires were generated with immunoSEQ multiplex PCR, while TCRdb's copy carries only in-frame clones and drops some. The sample records 85,000 to 130,000 clones, 82% being singletons. TCRs were sequenced from three patients responding to pembrolizumab. The CDR3 consists of 14 residues. V dropped 7 bases and J dropped 1 base, with 10 bases sitting between them. Germline V gene data show CDR1 as LGHNT and CDR2 as FRNRAP. This clone is a singleton in its sample. This receptor was taken from an adult with mismatch repair-deficient cancer. Sequencing was performed on peripheral blood, taken approximately 35 weeks after starting pembrolizumab. The chain carries TRBV12-5 and TRBJ2-2; D is unresolved. The DNA of the CDR3 is TGTGCTAGTGATTCTAGGCTGAACACCGGGGAGCTGTTTTTT. Translation: CASDSRLNTGELFF.